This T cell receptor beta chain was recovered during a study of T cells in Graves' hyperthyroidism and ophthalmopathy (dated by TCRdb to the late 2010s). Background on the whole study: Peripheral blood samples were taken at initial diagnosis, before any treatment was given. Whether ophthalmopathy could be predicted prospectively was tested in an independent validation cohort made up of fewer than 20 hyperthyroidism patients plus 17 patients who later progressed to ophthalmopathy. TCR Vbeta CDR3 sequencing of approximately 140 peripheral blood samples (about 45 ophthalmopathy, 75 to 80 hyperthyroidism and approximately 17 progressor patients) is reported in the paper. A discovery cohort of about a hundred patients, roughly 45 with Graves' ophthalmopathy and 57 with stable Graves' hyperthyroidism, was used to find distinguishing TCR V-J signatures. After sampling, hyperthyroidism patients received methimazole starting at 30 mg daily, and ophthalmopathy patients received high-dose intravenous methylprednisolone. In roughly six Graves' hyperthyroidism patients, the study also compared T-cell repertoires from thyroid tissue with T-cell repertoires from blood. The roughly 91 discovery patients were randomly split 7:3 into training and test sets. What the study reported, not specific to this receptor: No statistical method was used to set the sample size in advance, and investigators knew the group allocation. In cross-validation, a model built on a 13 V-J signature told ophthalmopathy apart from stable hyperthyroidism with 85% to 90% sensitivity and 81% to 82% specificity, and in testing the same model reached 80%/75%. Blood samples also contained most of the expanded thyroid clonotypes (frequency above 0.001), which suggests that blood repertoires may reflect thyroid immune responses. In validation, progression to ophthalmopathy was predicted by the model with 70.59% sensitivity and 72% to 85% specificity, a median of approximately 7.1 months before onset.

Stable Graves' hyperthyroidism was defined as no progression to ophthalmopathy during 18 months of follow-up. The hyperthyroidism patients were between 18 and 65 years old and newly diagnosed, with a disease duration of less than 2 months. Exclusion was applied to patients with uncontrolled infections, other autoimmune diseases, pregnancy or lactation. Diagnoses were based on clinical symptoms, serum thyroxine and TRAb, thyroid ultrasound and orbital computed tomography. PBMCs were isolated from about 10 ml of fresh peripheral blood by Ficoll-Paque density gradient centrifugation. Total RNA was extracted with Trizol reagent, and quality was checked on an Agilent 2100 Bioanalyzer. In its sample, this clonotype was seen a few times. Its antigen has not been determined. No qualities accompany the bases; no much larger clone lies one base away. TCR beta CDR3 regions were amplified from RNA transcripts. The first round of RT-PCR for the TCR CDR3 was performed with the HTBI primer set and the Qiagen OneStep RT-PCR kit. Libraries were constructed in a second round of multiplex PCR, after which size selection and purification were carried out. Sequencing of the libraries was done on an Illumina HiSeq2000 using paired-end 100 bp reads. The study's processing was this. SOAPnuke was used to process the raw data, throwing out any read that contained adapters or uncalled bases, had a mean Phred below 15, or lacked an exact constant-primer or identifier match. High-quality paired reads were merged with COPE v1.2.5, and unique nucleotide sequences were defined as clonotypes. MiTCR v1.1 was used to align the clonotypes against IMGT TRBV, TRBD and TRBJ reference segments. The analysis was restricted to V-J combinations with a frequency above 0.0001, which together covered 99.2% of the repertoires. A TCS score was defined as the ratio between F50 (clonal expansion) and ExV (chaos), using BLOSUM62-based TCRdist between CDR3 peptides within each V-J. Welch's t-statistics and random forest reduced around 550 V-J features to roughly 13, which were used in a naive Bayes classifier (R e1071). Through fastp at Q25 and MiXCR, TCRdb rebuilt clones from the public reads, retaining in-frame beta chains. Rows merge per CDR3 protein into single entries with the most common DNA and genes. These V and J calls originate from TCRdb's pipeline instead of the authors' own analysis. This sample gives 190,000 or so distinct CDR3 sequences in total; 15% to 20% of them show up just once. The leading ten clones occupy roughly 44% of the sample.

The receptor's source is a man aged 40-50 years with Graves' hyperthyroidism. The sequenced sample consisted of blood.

The CDR3 is CASSTPGQGGQGSDIQYF. The DNA reads TGTGCCAGTAGTACCCCGGGGCAAGGAGGGCAGGGGTCGGACATTCAGTACTTC. The chain is encoded by TRBV19 joined to TRBJ2-4; the D match is possibly TRBD1 or TRBD2, with 6 bases aligned in each. Trimming takes 4 bases from V and 8 bases from J, and the germline ends sit 27 bases apart. The germline V gene (reference sequence) sets CDR1 to LNHDA and CDR2 to SQIVND. The CDR3 contains 18 residues, cysteine and phenylalanine counted. The DNA shown is the 54-base CDR3, in frame from base 1.